The 17 T cell receptor beta chains reported below all come from one sample, sequenced in a study of blood T cell repertoires in COVID-19. Generated by immunoSEQ multiplex PCR, the TCRdb table keeps only in-frame clones and is missing some. Found here are about 120,000 clones, 85% to 90% of them singletons; the top ten hold 3.5% to 4.5%. The sequenced sample consisted of peripheral blood. All receptors come from a woman between 55 and 75 years old with COVID-19, enrolled during active disease.

The rearrangement uses TRBV9 and TRBJ1-2, with TRBD1 matching over 8 bases. V shed 5 bases and J 2 bases; nucleotides not matched to a gene: 8. Germline values: CDR1 SGDLS, CDR2 YYNGEE. This CDR3 spans 15 amino acids. CDR3 DNA: TGTGCCAGCAGTTTAAGGACAGGGCCCAACTATGGCTACACCTTC. This translates into CASSLRTGPNYGYTF.

This rearrangement joins TRBV11-2 to TRBJ2-1; D may be TRBD1 (7 bases). Trimming took off 7 bases at V and 6 bases at J, with 19 bases between the two ends. This CDR3 comprises 15 residues. The germline V gene has CDR1 SGHAT and CDR2 FQNNGV. The CDR3 coding sequence is TGTGCCAGCAATCCCTGGGAGCAGGGGGGCAATGAGCAGTTCTTC. Translating it yields CASNPWEQGGNEQFF.

The J gene is TRBJ1-3, the V gene TRBV6-5, with D possibly being TRBD1 (6 bases). Germline-derived CDR1 and CDR2 are MNHEY and SVGAGI. The V and J ends lost 7 bases and 0 bases respectively, with 10 bases between them. The CDR3 has 14 amino acids. The CDR3 nucleotides are TGTGCCAGCAAGCGGGACAACTCTGGAAACACCATATATTTT. The encoded protein is CASKRDNSGNTIYF.

The chain links TRBV10-3 to TRBJ1-3; D is unclear. Deletions cut 0 bases from V and 0 bases from J, with 9 bases between. The CDR3 has 16 residues. Germline assignment: CDR1 ENHRY and CDR2 SYGVKD. CDR3 in amino acids: CAISESEAGSGNTIYF. DNA for the CDR3: TGTGCCATCAGTGAGTCGGAGGCAGGCTCTGGAAACACCATATATTTT.

This chain uses TRBV5-4 with TRBJ2-7; D unresolved. The CDR3 has 13 residues. CDR1 is SGHNT, CDR2 YYREEE, per germline (reference sequence). V was trimmed by 2 bases and J by 2 bases, leaving 8 bases between them. The CDR3 nucleotides read TGTGCCAGCAGCTTACAGAACACCTACGAGCAGTACTTC. Translation gives CASSLQNTYEQYF.

V gene TRBV5-4 combines with J gene TRBJ2-2; tentative D call: TRBD2 (5 bases). CDR1 is SGHNT and CDR2 is YYREEE in the germline V gene (reference sequence). With 0 bases removed from V and 7 bases from J, the gap between germline ends came to 16 bases. CDR3 length: 16 residues. CDR3 sequence (DNA): TGTGCCAGCAGCTTGGCGGCCCGGGGATGGGGCGGGGAGCTGTTTTTT. It is translated as CASSLAARGWGGELFF.

This clone was counted only a few times. V is TRBV15 and J is TRBJ2-7; D may be TRBD1 (5 bases). The germline V and J ends were trimmed by 1 base and 2 bases, with 15 bases remaining between them. Germline V gene sequence: CDR1 LNHNV, CDR2 YYDKDF (reference sequence). The CDR3 sequence is 16 residues long. For the CDR3, the DNA is TGTGCCACCAGCAGAGGTGGTGATTCAGGGACCTACGAGCAGTACTTC. Its translation: CATSRGGDSGTYEQYF.

The rearrangement uses TRBV5-4 and TRBJ1-4, with TRBD1 matching over 7 bases. The V segment lost 3 bases and the J segment 4 bases; nucleotides outside the gene matches: 12. CDR1 and CDR2 (germline): SGHNT, YYREEE (reference sequence). The CDR3 consists of 17 residues. CDR3 sequence: CASSYRQGTPGNEKLFF. For the CDR3, the DNA is TGTGCCAGCAGCTACCGACAGGGTACTCCGGGTAATGAAAAACTGTTTTTT.

V usage is TRBV5-1 and J usage is TRBJ1-1; D may be TRBD1 (6 bases). The CDR3 is 13 amino acids. CDR1 SGHRS and CDR2 YFSETQ come from the germline V gene. V was trimmed by 1 base and J by 4 bases, leaving 8 bases between them. The CDR3: CASSLRGITEAFF. For the CDR3, the DNA is TGCGCCAGCAGCTTGAGGGGGATCACTGAAGCTTTCTTT.

This clone occurred once. The chain carries TRBV7-2 and TRBJ1-2; D ambiguous. Trimming cost V 0 bases and J 2 bases, with 10 bases left between them. The CDR3 contains 15 residues. Germline lookup yields CDR1 SGHTA and CDR2 FQGNSA. CDR3 bases: TGTGCCAGCAGCTTAGCAATCAAACGGAACTATGGCTACACCTTC. This sequence encodes CASSLAIKRNYGYTF.

The rearrangement links TRBV5-5 to TRBJ2-3; 7 bases align to TRBD1. Germline V lookup: CDR1 SGHKS, CDR2 YYEKEE (reference sequence). The CDR3 extends over 16 amino acids. J was trimmed by 1 base and V by 0 bases; bases with no gene match: 5. CDR3 sequence reads: CASSLVIGTGTDTQYF. The CDR3 DNA follows: TGTGCCAGCAGCTTGGTGATAGGGACAGGCACAGATACGCAGTATTTT.

This sequence joins TRBV6-5 and TRBJ1-5; a weak D match, TRBD1 (6 bases). Trimming shortened V by 10 bases and J by 4 bases, and 20 bases separated the two germline ends. CDR1 is MNHEY and CDR2 is SVGAGI in the germline V gene. This CDR3 is 15 amino acids long. CDR3 nucleotide sequence: TGTGCCACCAACCCTTCAGGGGTGAGTAATCAGCCCCAGCATTTT. It yields the protein CATNPSGVSNQPQHF.

The chain couples TRBV5-4 to TRBJ2-1, with 7 bases identical to TRBD1. The CDR3 has 15 residues. Germline V gene data show CDR1 as SGHNT and CDR2 as YYREEE (reference sequence). V trimming: 0 bases; J trimming: 5 bases; junction bases outside the gene matches: 5. CDR3: CASSLEGARNNEQFF. The CDR3, as DNA: TGTGCCAGCAGCTTGGAGGGGGCCCGGAACAATGAGCAGTTCTTC.

This chain joins TRBV15 and TRBJ2-7; perhaps TRBD1 as D (6 bases). CDR1 LNHNV and CDR2 YYDKDF come from the germline V gene (reference sequence). Trimming stripped 8 bases from V and 4 bases from J, with 12 bases between. The CDR3 has 12 amino acids. CDR3 sequence: CATRDTYYEQYF. CDR3 sequence (DNA): TGTGCCACCCGGGACACGTATTACGAGCAGTACTTC.

The CDR3 bases are TGTGCCAGCTCCAACAGGGCCCACGAGCAGTACTTC. Encoded protein: CASSNRAHEQYF. The chain carries TRBV18 and TRBJ2-7; D perhaps matches TRBD1 (6 bases). V gave up 6 bases and J gave up 5 bases, with 11 bases separating them. The CDR3 spans 12 residues. From germline, CDR1 is KGHSH and CDR2 LQKENI.

The genes are TRBV18 and TRBJ2-1; the D gene is possibly TRBD2 (7 bases). The CDR3 totals 16 residues. Germline CDR1 KGHSH, CDR2 LQKENI. V gave up 3 bases and J gave up 2 bases, with 14 bases separating them. The CDR3 here is CASSPAGATPYNEQFF. Here the CDR3 DNA reads TGTGCCAGCTCACCGGCGGGGGCTACACCCTACAATGAGCAGTTCTTC.

The chain combines TRBV5-8 with TRBJ1-2, with D possibly being TRBD1 (6 bases). This CDR3 region has 15 residues. The germline V gene encodes CDR1 SGHTS and CDR2 YDEGEE. Between the trimmed V and J ends, which lost 3 bases and 4 bases, there was a span of 16 bases. CDR3 sequence reads: CASSYLRGGGYGYTF. In nucleotides, the CDR3 is TGTGCCAGCAGCTACCTCCGGGGGGGCGGCTATGGCTACACCTTC. Filled out from reference TRBV5-8 and TRBJ1-2, the complete variable domain reads EAGVTQSPTHLIKTRGQQATLRCSPISGHTSVYWYQQALGLGLQFLLWYDEGEERNRGNFPPRFSGRQFPNYSSELNVNALELEDSALYLCASSYLRGGGYGYTFGSGTRLTVV.